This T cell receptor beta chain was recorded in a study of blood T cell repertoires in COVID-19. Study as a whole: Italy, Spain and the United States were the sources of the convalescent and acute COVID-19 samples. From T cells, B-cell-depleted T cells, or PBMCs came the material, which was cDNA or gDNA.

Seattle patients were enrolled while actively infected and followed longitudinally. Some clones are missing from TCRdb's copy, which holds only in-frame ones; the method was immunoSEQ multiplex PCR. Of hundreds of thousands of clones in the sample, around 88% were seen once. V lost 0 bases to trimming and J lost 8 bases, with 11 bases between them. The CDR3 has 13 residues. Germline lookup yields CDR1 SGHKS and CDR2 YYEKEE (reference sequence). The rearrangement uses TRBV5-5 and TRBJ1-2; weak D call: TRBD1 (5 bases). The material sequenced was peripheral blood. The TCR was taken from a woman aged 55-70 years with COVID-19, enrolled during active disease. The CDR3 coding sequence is TGTGCCAGCAGCTTGGGGGGCTCATGGGGCTACACCTTC. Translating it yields CASSLGGSWGYTF.